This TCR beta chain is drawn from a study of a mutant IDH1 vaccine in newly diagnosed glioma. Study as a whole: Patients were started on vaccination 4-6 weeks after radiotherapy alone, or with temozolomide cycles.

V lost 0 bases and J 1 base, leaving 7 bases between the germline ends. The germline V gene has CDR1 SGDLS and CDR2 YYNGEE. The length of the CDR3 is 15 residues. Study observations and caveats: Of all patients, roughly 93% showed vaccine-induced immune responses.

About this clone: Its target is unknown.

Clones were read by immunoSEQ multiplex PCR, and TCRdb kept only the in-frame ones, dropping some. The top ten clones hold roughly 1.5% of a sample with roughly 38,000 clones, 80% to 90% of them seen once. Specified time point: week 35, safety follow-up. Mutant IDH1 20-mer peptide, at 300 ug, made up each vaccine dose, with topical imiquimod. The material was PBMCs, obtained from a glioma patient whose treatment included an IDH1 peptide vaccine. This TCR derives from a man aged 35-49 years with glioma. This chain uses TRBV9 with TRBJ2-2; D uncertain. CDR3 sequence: CASSVATGNTGELFF. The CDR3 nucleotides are TGTGCCAGCAGCGTAGCTACCGGGAACACCGGGGAGCTGTTTTTT. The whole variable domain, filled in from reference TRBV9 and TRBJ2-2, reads DSGVTQTPKHLITATGQRVTLRCSPRSGDLSVYWYQQSLDQGLQFLIQYYNGEERAKGNILERFSAQQFPDLHSELNLSSLELGDSALYFCASSVATGNTGELFFGEGSRLTVL.